This TCR beta chain was sequenced during a study of blood T cells in healthy people across ages. Germline V gene sequence: CDR1 DFQATT, CDR2 SNEGSKA (reference sequence). This CDR3 region has 13 residues. The germline V and J ends were trimmed by 3 bases and 1 base, with 10 bases remaining between them. Primed by a sample-barcoded 5' primer and a J-beta primer mix, a second PCR proceeded for about 7 to 11 cycles. From each sample, at least 2.5 million paired-end reads containing CDR3 were obtained. TCRdb called the 5' RACE reads again in MiXCR, with one record for every CDR3 protein. This table has around 650,000 distinct CDR3 sequences, roughly 32% appearing once.

The sequenced sample was blood. V gene TRBV20-1 combines with J gene TRBJ2-7, with TRBD1 as a possible D gene (5 bases). This clonotype was sampled from an elderly woman in good health. The CDR3 nucleotides are TGCAGTGCTAGTCAGGGTCAGTCCTACGAGCAGTACTTC. Its translation is CSASQGQSYEQYF.